Following are 29 T cell receptor beta chains from one sample sequenced in a study of blood T cell repertoires in COVID-19. Produced via immunoSEQ multiplex PCR; TCRdb's table is partial and in-frame only. Among fewer than 350,000 clones, roughly 89% were seen once, and the ten largest hold approximately 1.5%. Sequencing was performed on PBMCs or T cells enriched from blood (not recorded which). These receptor sequences come from a woman younger than 35 with acute COVID-19.

Only one count was recorded for this clone. This sequence joins TRBV9 and TRBJ2-3; perhaps TRBD2 as D (6 bases). Germline V gene lookup returns CDR1 SGDLS and CDR2 YYNGEE. The CDR3 is 17 residues long. The V end lost 3 bases, the J end lost 3 bases, and 20 bases lay between the germline ends. The CDR3 region has the DNA TGTGCCAGCAGCGCCGGGACTGGACTCCTAGCAACAGATACGCAGTATTTT. Protein: CASSAGTGLLATDTQYF.

V is TRBV6-1 and J is TRBJ2-1, with 10 positions matching TRBD2. Germline V lookup: CDR1 MNHNS, CDR2 SASEGT. CDR3 size: 16 residues. After removal of 4 bases from V and 5 bases from J, the junction contained 8 bases not matched to a gene. The CDR3 sequence is CASSGMLAGEHNEQFF. CDR3 DNA sequence: TGTGCCAGCAGTGGTATGCTAGCGGGAGAGCACAATGAGCAGTTCTTC.

The chain carries TRBV4-3 and TRBJ2-3; D ambiguous. Germline values: CDR1 LGHNA, CDR2 YSLEER. CDR3 length equals 13 residues. V was clipped by 4 bases and J by 4 bases, with 9 bases between them. CDR3 sequence: CASSLHRADTQYF. CDR3 nucleotide sequence: TGCGCCAGCAGCCTTCACCGGGCAGATACGCAGTATTTT.

This rearrangement joins TRBV19 to TRBJ1-4, with TRBD1 matching over 8 bases. Per germline, CDR1 LNHDA and CDR2 SQIVND (reference sequence). Trimming cost V 4 bases and J 8 bases; bases outside gene matches: 3. The CDR3 length is 13 residues. CDR3 region: CASSRDRNEKLFF. The CDR3 DNA reads TGTGCCAGTAGTAGGGACAGGAACGAAAAACTGTTTTTT.

The chain links TRBV7-6 to TRBJ2-1, with 11 bases matching TRBD2. After removal of 3 bases from V and 4 bases from J, the junction contained 5 bases not matched to a gene. Germline CDR1 SGHVS, CDR2 FNYEAQ. The CDR3 has 16 residues. The CDR3 DNA follows: TGTGCCAGCAGCTTGGGGCTAGCGGGAGGATACAATGAGCAGTTCTTC. Translating it yields CASSLGLAGGYNEQFF. The variable domain in full, with the rest retrieved from reference TRBV7-6 and TRBJ2-1, is GAGVSQSPRYKVTKRGQDVALRCDPISGHVSLYWYRQALGQGPEFLTYFNYEAQQDKSGLPNDRFSAERPEGSISTLTIQRTEQRDSAMYRCASSLGLAGGYNEQFFGPGTRLTVL.

The CDR3 sequence: CATSGPGLAYNEQFF. In DNA form, the CDR3 reads TGTGCCACCAGCGGGCCGGGACTAGCCTACAATGAGCAGTTCTTC. J is TRBJ2-1 and V is TRBV15, with 8 bases lining up with TRBD2. The CDR3 runs 15 residues. The V gene's germline CDR1 is LNHNV and CDR2 YYDKDF (reference sequence). J lost 2 bases, V lost 5 bases, and 5 bases had no gene match.

This CDR3 reads CAIRGAGPKETQYF. DNA for the CDR3: TGTGCCATCAGGGGAGCGGGACCTAAAGAGACCCAGTACTTC. This chain links TRBV10-3 with TRBJ2-5, with TRBD2 matching 7 bases. V was clipped by 6 bases and J by 3 bases; unmatched bases: 7. This CDR3 contains 14 residues. Germline V gene data show CDR1 as ENHRY and CDR2 as SYGVKD.

The chain employs TRBV28 and TRBJ2-1, with 8 bases matching TRBD1. V shed 3 bases and J 2 bases; nucleotides not matched to a gene: 12. This CDR3 region has 18 residues. CDR1 and CDR2 from the germline V gene are MDHEN and SYDVKM. Written as DNA, the CDR3 is TGTGCCAGCAGTTTCCCGACAGGGGTAGCGAAGACCTACAATGAGCAGTTCTTC. Amino acid sequence: CASSFPTGVAKTYNEQFF.

The rearrangement uses TRBV5-1 and TRBJ1-1, with 7 bases that match TRBD1. Germline V gene sequence: CDR1 SGHRS, CDR2 YFSETQ. The CDR3 runs to 14 residues. Losses at the gene ends were 4 bases for V and 1 base for J; bases not matched to a gene: 4. CDR3 nucleotide sequence: TGCGCCAGCAGCCTCCGACAGGGGAACACTGAAGCTTTCTTT. It specifies CASSLRQGNTEAFF.

This clone was seen once. The chain links TRBV27 to TRBJ1-2; unclear D gene. CDR1 and CDR2 (germline): MNHEY, SMNVEV (reference sequence). Trimming took off 5 bases at V and 6 bases at J, with 13 bases between the two ends. CDR3 size: 13 residues. CDR3: CASSQSYGNGYTF. CDR3 bases: TGTGCCAGCAGTCAATCGTACGGGAATGGCTACACCTTC.

The V and J genes are TRBV6-2 or TRBV6-3 and TRBJ1-2; 8 bases are shared with TRBD1. With V trimmed by 2 bases and J by 11 bases, 7 bases remained unmatched. This CDR3 contains 13 residues. The V gene's germline CDR1 is MNHEY and CDR2 SVGEGT. The DNA of the CDR3 is TGTGCCAGCAGTTACCGGGACAGGTACGGATACACCTTC. Its translation is CASSYRDRYGYTF.

The chain carries TRBV27 and TRBJ2-7; 9 bases map to TRBD1. The length of the CDR3 is 13 residues. Germline-derived CDR1 and CDR2 are MNHEY and SMNVEV (reference sequence). V lost 6 bases and J lost 5; bases outside the gene matches: 5. The DNA for the CDR3 is TGTGCCAGCAGCAAACAGGGGGCCCACGAGCAGTACTTC. The encoded protein is CASSKQGAHEQYF.

The V gene is TRBV24-1, the J gene TRBJ1-1; 8 nucleotides agree with TRBD1. The CDR3 runs 14 residues. Unmatched junction bases numbered 12, after V lost 11 bases and J lost 5 bases. Germline V gene data show CDR1 as KGHDR and CDR2 as SFDVKD. The CDR3 protein is CASGRDRRHTEAFF. The CDR3 DNA reads TGTGCCAGCGGGAGGGACAGGCGCCATACTGAAGCTTTCTTT.

A remark on this clone: Other DNA sequences from this sample encode an identical CDR3 as well. V gene TRBV18 combines with J gene TRBJ2-7, with D possibly matching TRBD2 (6 bases). Germline assignment: CDR1 KGHSH and CDR2 LQKENI. This CDR3 has 13 residues. Trimming stripped 6 bases from V and 0 bases from J, with 9 bases between. The CDR3 protein is CASSPGLSYEQYF. CDR3 nucleotide sequence: TGTGCCAGCTCGCCGGGACTCTCCTACGAGCAGTACTTC.

This clone was counted many times. This rearrangement joins TRBV19 to TRBJ2-7; 9 nucleotides align to TRBD1. The CDR3 is 13 amino acids. In germline, CDR1 is LNHDA, CDR2 SQIVND (reference sequence). V gave up 7 bases and J gave up 1 base; unmatched junction bases: 2. CDR3 in DNA: TGTGCCAGTAAGGGGACAGGGTCCTACGAGCAGTACTTC. This sequence encodes CASKGTGSYEQYF.

This sequence joins TRBV6-5 and TRBJ1-5; unclear D gene. Trimming pared 4 bases from V and 7 bases from J, leaving 5 bases between. Germline lookup yields CDR1 MNHEY and CDR2 SVGAGI. This CDR3 contains 11 residues. The CDR3 sequence is CASSSGQPQHF. The CDR3, as DNA: TGTGCCAGCAGTTCGGGACAGCCCCAGCATTTT.

The CDR3: CASSQAGVVETQYF. DNA of the CDR3: TGCGCCAGCAGCCAAGCGGGAGTCGTGGAGACCCAGTACTTC. The gene calls are TRBV5-1 and TRBJ2-5; 8 nucleotides match TRBD2. Per germline, CDR1 SGHRS and CDR2 YFSETQ. V was clipped by 4 bases and J by 5 bases; unmatched bases: 7. The CDR3 loop spans 14 amino acids. The full variable domain, with the rest looked up from reference TRBV5-1 and TRBJ2-5, is KAGVTQTPRYLIKTRGQQVTLSCSPISGHRSVSWYQQTPGQGLQFLFEYFSETQRNKGNFPGRFSGRQFSNSRSEMNVSTLELGDSALYLCASSQAGVVETQYFGPGTRLLVL.

The rearrangement joins TRBV27 to TRBJ2-1, with 12 bases aligning to TRBD2. There are 15 residues in the CDR3. Germline V gives CDR1 MNHEY, CDR2 SMNVEV (reference sequence). V was pared by 4 bases and J by 4 bases, with 2 bases of the junction left unmatched. The CDR3 region is CASSSTSGSYNEQFF. In DNA, the CDR3 is TGTGCCAGCAGTTCGACTAGCGGGAGTTACAATGAGCAGTTCTTC.

The V gene is TRBV5-4, the J gene TRBJ2-5; perhaps TRBD1 as D (6 bases). V was pared by 1 base and J by 2 bases, with 9 bases between. The CDR3 runs to 14 residues. Germline V lookup: CDR1 SGHNT, CDR2 YYREEE (reference sequence). CDR3 residues: CASSLRGTQETQYF. The CDR3 nucleotides are TGTGCCAGCAGCTTGAGGGGGACGCAAGAGACCCAGTACTTC.

The genes are TRBV7-9 and TRBJ1-2, with 9 bases identical to TRBD1. CDR1 is SEHNR and CDR2 is FQNEAQ in the germline V gene (reference sequence). This CDR3 comprises 13 residues. The V and J ends lost 1 base and 9 bases, in that order; junction bases with no gene match: 3. The CDR3 region is CASSLGGQGRYTF. The CDR3 DNA follows: TGTGCCAGCAGCTTAGGGGGACAGGGCCGCTACACCTTC.

The table lists this clone with a count of one. The V and J genes are TRBV7-9 and TRBJ1-6; the D gene is possibly TRBD1 (5 bases). The germline V gene has CDR1 SEHNR and CDR2 FQNEAQ (reference sequence). The CDR3 loop spans 15 amino acids. Trimming took 1 base from V and 7 from J, leaving 11 bases between them. The CDR3 sequence is CASSLDGRANSPLHF. CDR3 nucleotides: TGTGCCAGCAGCTTAGACGGCAGGGCAAATTCACCCCTCCACTTT.

In its sample, this clone was seen a few times. The chain joins TRBV15 to TRBJ1-4, with 7 nucleotides matching TRBD1. Germline lookup yields CDR1 LNHNV and CDR2 YYDKDF (reference sequence). This CDR3 has 16 amino acids. V was clipped by 2 bases and J by 8 bases; unmatched bases: 11. This CDR3 is CATSRHRTGVIEKLFF. CDR3 DNA sequence: TGTGCCACCAGCAGACACCGGACAGGCGTGATCGAAAAACTGTTTTTT.

The V call is TRBV15, the J call TRBJ1-2; D unclear. The CDR3 runs to 14 residues. Trimming took off 2 bases at V and 2 bases at J, with 9 bases between the two ends. Germline V gene data show CDR1 as LNHNV and CDR2 as YYDKDF (reference sequence). The CDR3 bases are TGTGCCACCAGCAGAAGACAAGACAACTATGGCTACACCTTC. It translates to CATSRRQDNYGYTF.

The chain carries TRBV5-1 and TRBJ1-5, with D perhaps matching TRBD1 (6 bases). The CDR3 has 14 amino acids. Looked up from germline, CDR1 is SGHRS and CDR2 is YFSETQ. V lost 5 bases and J lost 6, with 15 bases in between. The CDR3 sequence is CASSSSGGVQPQHF. For the CDR3, the DNA is TGCGCCAGCAGTTCCTCGGGGGGCGTTCAGCCCCAGCATTTT.

This chain uses TRBV6-5 with TRBJ2-3, with 8 bases lining up with TRBD2. CDR3 length: 15 residues. Germline CDR1 MNHEY, CDR2 SVGAGI. V gave up 5 bases and J gave up 2 bases; unmatched junction bases: 6. The CDR3 sequence: CASSRSGTATDTQYF. The CDR3 DNA is TGTGCCAGCAGTCGTAGCGGGACCGCCACAGATACGCAGTATTTT.

The J gene is TRBJ2-2, the V gene TRBV7-8; tentative D call: TRBD1 (6 bases). CDR3 length equals 15 residues. V lost 5 bases, J lost 0 bases, and 10 bases lay in between. Per germline, CDR1 SGHVS and CDR2 FQNEAQ. CDR3: CASSRRTANTGELFF. The CDR3 nucleotides read TGTGCCAGCAGCCGACGGACAGCGAACACCGGGGAGCTGTTTTTT.

The chain employs TRBV6-5 and TRBJ1-4, with 10 bases that match TRBD1. Looked up from germline, CDR1 is MNHEY and CDR2 is SVGAGI. Trimming removed 6 bases from V and 7 bases from J; junction bases left unmatched: 8. The CDR3 is 15 residues long. CDR3 nucleotide sequence: TGTGCCAGCAGGAGGGGACAGGGGATTGGTGAAAAACTGTTTTTT. As protein: CASRRGQGIGEKLFF.

The V and J genes are TRBV19 and TRBJ2-5; 7 bases fit TRBD1. The CDR3 length is 14 residues. J was trimmed by 1 base and V by 5 bases; bases with no gene match: 4. Germline CDR1 reads LNHDA; CDR2 reads SQIVND (reference sequence). The CDR3 DNA follows: TGTGCCAGTAGTGCAGGGACAGCCCAAGAGACCCAGTACTTC. It yields the protein CASSAGTAQETQYF.

The genes are TRBV5-1 and TRBJ2-3; the match to TRBD1 covers 7 bases. Germline V CDR1 and CDR2: SGHRS, YFSETQ. The CDR3 sequence is 15 residues long. The J segment lost 0 bases and the V segment lost 4 bases, leaving 5 bases of the junction unmatched. CDR3 in DNA: TGCGCCAGCAGCGAGGGACAGCTAAGCACAGATACGCAGTATTTT. It translates to CASSEGQLSTDTQYF.